The subject of this entry is one TCR beta chain. This CDR3 is built from 13 residues. The V end lost 5 bases, the J end lost 2 bases, and 10 bases lay between the germline ends. Germline CDR1 is SEHNR and CDR2 is FQNEAQ (reference sequence). The data are from a study of blood T cell repertoires in COVID-19. Using immunoSEQ multiplex PCR, the repertoire was profiled, and TCRdb retains in-frame clones only, with some absent. The table has around 500,000 clones, 80% to 90% seen once. The chain employs TRBV7-9 and TRBJ2-7; D gene unclear. The sample comprised PBMCs or T cells enriched from blood (not recorded which). The sequence derives from an older woman who had recovered from COVID-19. CDR3 DNA sequence: TGTGCCAGCAGCCACGGGTCCGCCTACGAGCAGTACTTC. Its translation: CASSHGSAYEQYF. The variable domain in full, with the rest retrieved from reference TRBV7-9 and TRBJ2-7, is DTGVSQNPRHKITKRGQNVTFRCDPISEHNRLYWYRQTLGQGPEFLTYFQNEAQLEKSRLLSDRFSAERPKGSFSTLEIQRTEQGDSAMYLCASSHGSAYEQYFGPGTRLTVT.